This record covers a single TCR beta chain. This entry is derived from a study of blood T cell repertoires in COVID-19. This CDR3 region has 14 residues. Trimming stripped 2 bases from V and 6 bases from J, with 10 bases between. Germline V gene data show CDR1 as MNHEY and CDR2 as SMNVEV (reference sequence). The repertoire was sequenced with immunoSEQ multiplex PCR; TCRdb's copy has only in-frame clones and lacks some. Here the sample spans more than 95,000 clones, more than 80% being singletons. This TCR was recovered from a woman aged 80 or over with COVID-19, enrolled during active disease. This chain joins TRBV27 and TRBJ1-4; no definite D call. What was sequenced was peripheral blood. The CDR3 DNA reads TGTGCCAGCAGTTTACGGGGATGGGATGAAAAACTGTTTTTT. As protein: CASSLRGWDEKLFF.